Listed below are T cell receptor beta chains from one sample, sequenced in a study of T-cell memory formation after mild COVID-19. From the 5' RACE reads, TCRdb called clonotypes with MiXCR, one entry per CDR3 protein. The data show around 110,000 distinct CDR3 sequences, with around 15% seen just once and 35% to 50% held by the top ten. The sample comprised PBMCs or a T cell subset sorted from them (not recorded which). The receptors were sampled from a man aged 18-30 years who had mild COVID-19 (a few samples of this study predate the infection). Cell type and time point are not known. CDR3s include the opening cysteine and the closing phenylalanine or tryptophan. Fields, in order: V gene, J gene, clone size, D gene, CDR3 protein, CDR3 DNA. D genes are given only for firm matches. Expanded clones get a size class; other rows say once, few or many, or leave the size out.

>TRBV4-3|TRBJ2-1|-|-
CASSPGTATYNEQFF
TGCGCCAGCAGCCCAGGGACTGCCACCTACAATGAGCAGTTCTTC
>TRBV7-2|TRBJ1-2|-|-
CASSSGPEWPYGYTF
TGTGCCAGCAGTTCCGGGCCAGAATGGCCCTATGGCTACACCTTC
>TRBV15|TRBJ2-5|few|-
CATSRVGTPQETQYF
TGTGCCACCAGCAGAGTGGGCACACCCCAAGAGACCCAGTACTTC
>TRBV7-9|TRBJ2-7|-|TRBD1
CASSMTRDSSSYEQYF
TGTGCCAGCAGCATGACCCGGGACAGCAGCTCCTACGAGCAGTACTTC
>TRBV6-6|TRBJ2-7|-|-
CASSRLASYEQYF
TGTGCCAGCAGTCGGTTGGCGTCTTACGAGCAGTACTTC
>TRBV6-6|TRBJ2-1|few|TRBD2
CASSHPTSGGPGYNEQFF
TGTGCCAGCAGCCACCCGACTAGCGGGGGGCCGGGGTACAATGAGCAGTTCTTC
>TRBV29-1|TRBJ1-1|few|-
CSVELWGSEAFF
TGCAGCGTTGAGCTTTGGGGGTCTGAAGCTTTCTTT
>TRBV5-8|TRBJ2-3|few|TRBD2
CASSSGLSGGDTQYF
TGTGCCAGCAGTTCAGGACTAAGCGGGGGAGATACGCAGTATTTT
>TRBV2|TRBJ2-1|-|-
CASGQSKSNEQFF
TGTGCCAGCGGCCAGTCTAAGAGCAATGAGCAGTTCTTC
>TRBV5-6|TRBJ2-2|few|-
CASNSGSSSTGELFF
TGTGCCAGCAACTCGGGGAGCAGTAGCACCGGGGAGCTGTTTTTT
>TRBV7-8|TRBJ2-3|-|TRBD2
CASSLSGVTDTQYF
TGTGCCAGCAGCCTTAGCGGGGTCACAGATACGCAGTATTTT
>TRBV19|TRBJ2-1|few|-
CASSPPTSYNEQFF
TGTGCCAGTAGCCCCCCCACTAGTTACAATGAGCAGTTCTTC
>TRBV4-1|TRBJ2-1|few|-
CASSQVLPGLFNEQFF
TGCGCCAGCAGCCAAGTTCTACCGGGACTTTTCAATGAGCAGTTCTTC
>TRBV19|TRBJ2-1|-|-
CASSSRSHNEQFF
TGTGCCAGTAGTAGCAGGTCCCACAATGAGCAGTTCTTC
>TRBV10-2|TRBJ1-3|-|-
CASKAGAGPGNTIYF
TGCGCCAGCAAAGCAGGGGCTGGACCTGGAAACACCATATATTTT
>TRBV7-2|TRBJ1-2|-|-
CASSLWGRDSLNGYTF
TGTGCCAGCAGCTTATGGGGGCGGGACTCCCTCAATGGCTACACCTTC
>TRBV10-3|TRBJ2-3|many|-
CAILGGPTDTQYF
TGTGCCATCCTGGGGGGCCCCACAGATACGCAGTATTTT
>TRBV7-9|TRBJ2-2|few|-
CASRPGRQNTGELFF
TGTGCCAGCAGACCGGGACGGCAGAACACCGGGGAGCTGTTTTTT
>TRBV5-6|TRBJ2-5|few|TRBD1
CASRRTDRGIETQYF
TGTGCCAGCAGGCGGACCGACAGGGGAATAGAGACCCAGTACTTC
>TRBV9|TRBJ1-2|-|-
CASSGYGQRRGYTF
TGTGCCAGCAGCGGGTATGGACAGCGTCGTGGCTACACCTTC